This is a list of T cell receptor beta chains from one sample in a study of blood T cells in healthy people across ages. TCRdb processed the 5' RACE reads anew with MiXCR; each CDR3 protein has one entry. The sample holds over 1,500,000 distinct CDR3 sequences, 39% seen once. The sequencing sample was made of blood. Receptor source: a human donor in good health. CDR3s include the opening cysteine and the closing phenylalanine or tryptophan. D genes are given only for firm matches. The size of a clone is reported for some rows only, either as once, few or many, or as a class for expanded clones.

.	TRBV20-1	TRBJ2-2	.	TGCAGTGCTAGAGATTCGCGGGGTGGCGGGGAGCTGTTTTTT	CSARDSRGGGELFF
.	TRBV12-3/TRBV12-4	TRBJ2-3	TRBD1	TGTGCCAGCAGACAACAGGGGGCCCCCACAGATACGCAGTATTTT	CASRQQGAPTDTQYF
.	TRBV6-5	TRBJ1-2	.	TGTGCCAGCAGTTACTCTAGGAGGGATGGCTACACCTTC	CASSYSRRDGYTF
.	TRBV6-1	TRBJ1-1	.	TGTGCCAGCAGTGAATCGAGGGTATTGGGTACTGAAGCTTTCTTT	CASSESRVLGTEAFF
few	TRBV14	TRBJ2-1	TRBD1	TGTGCCAGCAGCCCCAGGGACAGGGCGGCTTCCTACAATGAGCAGTTCTTC	CASSPRDRAASYNEQFF
.	TRBV4-3	TRBJ2-7	.	TGCGCCAGCAGCCAAGAATGGAGCGATTCGGGGGAGCAGTACTTC	CASSQEWSDSGEQYF
.	TRBV7-9	TRBJ1-2	TRBD1	TGTGCCAGCAGTGACCGGGACAGCCCTTATGGCTACACCTTC	CASSDRDSPYGYTF
.	TRBV5-1	TRBJ2-1	TRBD2	TGCGCCAGCAGCCGCCAGGGACTAGCGAGCAACAATGAGCAGTTCTTC	CASSRQGLASNNEQFF
.	TRBV7-6	TRBJ2-7	.	TGTGCCAGCAGCTTAGGTGCTGGGGCTCTTGTTGAGCAGTACTTC	CASSLGAGALVEQYF
many	TRBV5-1	TRBJ2-1	.	TGCGCCAGCAGCTTGGGACAGGCATCCTACAATGAGCAGTTCTTC	CASSLGQASYNEQFF
.	TRBV18	TRBJ2-7	.	TGTGCCAGCTCACCACCGTCTAGGGGAATGAGGGAGCAGTACTTC	CASSPPSRGMREQYF
.	TRBV19	TRBJ2-5	TRBD2	TGTGCCAGTAGTCCCGGGACTAGAAGCTTACAAGAGACCCAGTACTTC	CASSPGTRSLQETQYF
.	TRBV7-3	TRBJ2-7	.	TGTGCCAGCCCCCAAAGGGGCGGCTTTACCTCCTCCTACGAGCAGTACTTC	CASPQRGGFTSSYEQYF
.	TRBV11-3	TRBJ2-4	.	TGTGCCAGCAGCTCCTGGACGGTATACAATGAGCAGTACTTC	CASSSWTVYNEQYF
.	TRBV4-1	TRBJ1-2	TRBD1	TGCGCCAACAGCCTGGGACAGGGCTTCGGCTACACCTTC	CANSLGQGFGYTF
few	TRBV10-3	TRBJ2-4	.	TGTGCCATCAGTGACGGGGGAAACATTCAGTACTTC	CAISDGGNIQYF
once	TRBV3-1	TRBJ2-7	.	TGTGCCAACAGCCAATCAAGCATCGCCCACGGGACACACTCCTACGAGCAGTACTTC	CANSQSSIAHGTHSYEQYF
few	TRBV20-1	TRBJ2-7	.	TGCAGTGCTAGACGGCCACGGGTACCCTACGAGCAGTACTTC	CSARRPRVPYEQYF
few	TRBV28	TRBJ2-5	TRBD2	TGTGCCAGCAGTTCCACTAGCGGGGGGGCGGAGACCCAGTACTTC	CASSSTSGGAETQYF
.	TRBV6-1	TRBJ1-2	TRBD1	TGTGCCAGCAGTGCCTACAGGGGGCTCAACTATGGCTACACCTTC	CASSAYRGLNYGYTF
.	TRBV1	TRBJ1-1	.	TGCACCAGCAGCCTCACAATGACAGGGATGGACACTGAAGCTTTCTTT	CTSSLTMTGMDTEAFF
once	TRBV15	TRBJ2-7	TRBD2	TGTGCCACCAGCAAAGACCTAGCGGGGGGAAACGAGCAGTACTTC	CATSKDLAGGNEQYF
.	TRBV7-2	TRBJ1-6	.	TGTGCCAGCAGCTTAGATTACTGGTTGGATTCACCCCTCCACTTT	CASSLDYWLDSPLHF
few	TRBV4-1	TRBJ1-2	.	TGCGCCAGCAGCCAATCTACGGGTTTCGGCTACACCTTC	CASSQSTGFGYTF
few	TRBV12-3/TRBV12-4	TRBJ1-4	TRBD1	TGTGCCAGCAGTCCAAGACAGGGGGAAAAACTGTTTTTT	CASSPRQGEKLFF
.	TRBV6-2/TRBV6-3	TRBJ2-1	TRBD2	TGTGCCAGCAATAAGGGAGTAGCGGGGTGGTATGAGCAGTTCTTC	CASNKGVAGWYEQFF
.	TRBV12-3/TRBV12-4	TRBJ2-5	.	TGTGCCAGCAGTTTAGGGGAAGCAGGGCAGTACTTC	CASSLGEAGQYF
.	TRBV12-3/TRBV12-4	TRBJ1-5	.	TGTGCCAGCAGTTTTCTTGAAAGGGGCAATCAGCCCCAGCATTTT	CASSFLERGNQPQHF
.	TRBV7-8	TRBJ2-2	.	TGTGCCAGCAGCCGACCCGGCCAGATCACCGGGGAGCTGTTTTTT	CASSRPGQITGELFF
.	TRBV18	TRBJ2-5	.	TGTGCCAGCTCACCAAAGGCATCCCAAGAGACCCAGTACTTC	CASSPKASQETQYF
once	TRBV3-1	TRBJ1-4	.	TGTGCCAGCAGCCAACGGATGTGGGAAAAACTGTTTTTT	CASSQRMWEKLFF
.	TRBV6-2/TRBV6-3	TRBJ1-2	TRBD1	TGTGCCAGCAGGCCGGGGACAGACCTATGGGGCTACACCTTC	CASRPGTDLWGYTF
.	TRBV15	TRBJ2-3	.	TGTGCCACCAGCAGAGATTTCGGGGAGACACGAGTTACGCAGTATTTT	CATSRDFGETRVTQYF
.	TRBV18	TRBJ1-2	.	TGTGCCAGCTCCCTACTGGACGGGGGGAACTATGGCTACACCTTC	CASSLLDGGNYGYTF
.	TRBV6-6	TRBJ2-1	TRBD1	TGTGCCAGCAGCTTACAGGGGCGGTACAATGAGCAGTTCTTC	CASSLQGRYNEQFF
.	TRBV2	TRBJ1-1	.	TGTGCCAGCAACGAAGGACAGCGGAACACTGAAGCTTTCTTT	CASNEGQRNTEAFF
.	TRBV20-1	TRBJ2-1	TRBD1	TGCAGTGCAACCGGGACAGGGGTATACAATGAGCAGTTCTTC	CSATGTGVYNEQFF